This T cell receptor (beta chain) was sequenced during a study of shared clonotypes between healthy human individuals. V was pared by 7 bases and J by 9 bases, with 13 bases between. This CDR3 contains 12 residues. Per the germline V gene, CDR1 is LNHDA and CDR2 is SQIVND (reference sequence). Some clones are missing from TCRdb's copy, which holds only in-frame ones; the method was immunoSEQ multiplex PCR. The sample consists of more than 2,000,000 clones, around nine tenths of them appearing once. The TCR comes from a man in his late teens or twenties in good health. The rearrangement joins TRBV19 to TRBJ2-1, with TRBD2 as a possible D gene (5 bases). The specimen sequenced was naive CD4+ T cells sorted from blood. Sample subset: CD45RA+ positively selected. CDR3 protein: CASTLGGGEQFF. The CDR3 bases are TGTGCCAGTACTCTAGGAGGAGGTGAGCAGTTCTTC.